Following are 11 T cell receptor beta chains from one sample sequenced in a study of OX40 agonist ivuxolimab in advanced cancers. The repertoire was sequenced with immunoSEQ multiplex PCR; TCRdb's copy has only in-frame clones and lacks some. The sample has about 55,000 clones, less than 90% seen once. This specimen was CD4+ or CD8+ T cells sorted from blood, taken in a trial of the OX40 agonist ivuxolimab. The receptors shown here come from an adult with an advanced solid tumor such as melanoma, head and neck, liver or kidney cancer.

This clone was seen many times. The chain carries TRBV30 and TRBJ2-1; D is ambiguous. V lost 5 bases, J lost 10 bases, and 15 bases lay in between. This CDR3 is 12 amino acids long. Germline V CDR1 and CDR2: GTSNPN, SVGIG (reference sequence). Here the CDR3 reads CAWQRYSSEQFF. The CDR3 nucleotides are TGTGCCTGGCAGCGATACAGCTCCGAGCAGTTCTTC.

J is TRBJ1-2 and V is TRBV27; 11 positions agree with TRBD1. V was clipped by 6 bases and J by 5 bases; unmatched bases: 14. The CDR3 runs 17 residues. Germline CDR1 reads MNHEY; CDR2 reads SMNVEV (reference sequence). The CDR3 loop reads CASSRIPRTGGGYGYTF. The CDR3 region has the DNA TGTGCCAGCAGCCGTATCCCTAGGACAGGGGGCGGGTATGGCTACACCTTC.

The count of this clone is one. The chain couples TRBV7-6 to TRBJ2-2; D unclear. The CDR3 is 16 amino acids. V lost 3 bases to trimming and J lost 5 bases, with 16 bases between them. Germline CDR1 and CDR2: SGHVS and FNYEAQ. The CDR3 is CASSLVLEARTGELFF. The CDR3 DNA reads TGTGCCAGCAGCTTGGTCCTCGAAGCTAGGACCGGGGAGCTGTTTTTT.

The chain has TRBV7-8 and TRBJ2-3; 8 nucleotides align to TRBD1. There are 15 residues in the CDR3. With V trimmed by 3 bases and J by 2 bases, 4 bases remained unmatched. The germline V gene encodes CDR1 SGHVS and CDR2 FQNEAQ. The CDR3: CASSFPTGVTDTQYF. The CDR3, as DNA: TGTGCCAGCAGCTTCCCGACAGGGGTCACAGATACGCAGTATTTT.

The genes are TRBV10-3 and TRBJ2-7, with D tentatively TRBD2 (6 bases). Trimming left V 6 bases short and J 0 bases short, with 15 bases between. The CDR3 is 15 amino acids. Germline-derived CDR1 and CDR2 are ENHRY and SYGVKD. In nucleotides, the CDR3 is TGTGCCATCAGAATAGGGGTGGAGGGCTCCTACGAGCAGTACTTC. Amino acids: CAIRIGVEGSYEQYF.

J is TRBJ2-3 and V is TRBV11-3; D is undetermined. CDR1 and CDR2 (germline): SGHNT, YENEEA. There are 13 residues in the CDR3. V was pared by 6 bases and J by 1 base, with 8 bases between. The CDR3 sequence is CASSPGGTDTQYF. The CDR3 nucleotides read TGTGCCAGCAGTCCGGGTGGCACAGATACGCAGTATTTT.

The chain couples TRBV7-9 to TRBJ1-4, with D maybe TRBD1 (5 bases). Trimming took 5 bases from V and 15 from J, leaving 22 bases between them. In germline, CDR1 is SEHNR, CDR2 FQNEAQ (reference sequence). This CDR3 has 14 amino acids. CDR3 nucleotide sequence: TGTGCCAGCAGCCAGGGCCTTGAACACACCCGATTGTTTTTT. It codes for CASSQGLEHTRLFF.

This chain's CDR3 is CASLGGMGNQPQHF. In DNA, the CDR3 is TGTGCCAGTTTGGGGGGCATGGGCAATCAGCCCCAGCATTTT. The chain links TRBV19 to TRBJ1-5; TRBD1 is a possible D gene (6 bases). The CDR3 length is 14 residues. The V end was cut by 8 bases, the J end by 2 bases, with 13 bases between. In germline, CDR1 is LNHDA, CDR2 SQIVND (reference sequence).

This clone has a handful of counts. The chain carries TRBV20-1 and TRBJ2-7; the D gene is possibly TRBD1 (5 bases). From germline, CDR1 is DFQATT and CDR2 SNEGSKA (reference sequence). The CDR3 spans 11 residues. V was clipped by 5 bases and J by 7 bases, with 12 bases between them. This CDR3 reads CSAPGKGEQYF. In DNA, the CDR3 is TGCAGTGCTCCAGGGAAGGGGGAGCAGTACTTC.

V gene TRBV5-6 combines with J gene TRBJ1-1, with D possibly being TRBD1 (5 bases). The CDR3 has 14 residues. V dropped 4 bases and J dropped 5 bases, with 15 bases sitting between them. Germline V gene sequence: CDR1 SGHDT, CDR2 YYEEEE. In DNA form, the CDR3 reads TGTGCCAGCAGCCCACAGGAATGGGAGACTGAAGCTTTCTTT. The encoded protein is CASSPQEWETEAFF.

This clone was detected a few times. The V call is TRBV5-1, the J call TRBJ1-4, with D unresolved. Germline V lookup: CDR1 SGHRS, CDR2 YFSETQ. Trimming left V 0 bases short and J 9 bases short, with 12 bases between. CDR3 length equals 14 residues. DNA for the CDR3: TGCGCCAGCAGCTTGGACGGAAACGGGAAAAAACTGTTTTTT. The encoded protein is CASSLDGNGKKLFF.